This passage covers 21 T cell receptor beta chains from one sample sequenced in a study of CD8+ T cells in alopecia areata (dated by TCRdb to the late 2010s). The time point label corresponds to: 4 weeks on oral tofacitinib. Reading the label with the study, this specimen's treatment or condition is: oral pan-JAK inhibitor, 5-10 mg twice daily. Lesional scalp punch biopsies and peripheral blood were collected from alopecia areata patients. The library was obtained by the immunoSEQ multiplex PCR assay. For TCR sequencing, RNA was extracted from every sample and reverse transcribed into cDNA to serve as template. Drawn from immuneACCESS, this table holds only the in-frame rearrangements with V and J called that TCRdb kept. Clones are partly lost; checked studies trace under half to an unresolved V gene and leave the rest unexplained. Present in this sample are 4,000 to 5,000 clones, around 93% of which were seen just once. The ten biggest clones cover less than 20% of the sample.

The sample in question was skin, obtained at week 4, from a patient treated with tofacitinib. All receptors derive from a human donor with alopecia areata.

The chain recombines TRBV19 with TRBJ1-2; D is unclear. The V gene's germline CDR1 is LNHDA and CDR2 SQIVND (reference sequence). V was shortened by 3 bases and J by 6 bases, with 17 bases between the two germline ends. The CDR3 runs 15 residues. CDR3 DNA sequence: TGTGCCAGTAGTATTGGTGGCGGCGCTCTTCATGGCTACACCTTC. This codes for CASSIGGGALHGYTF.

The gene calls are TRBV19 and TRBJ2-1; 11 positions agree with TRBD2. V trimming: 4 bases; J trimming: 0 bases; junction bases outside the gene matches: 17. CDR3 length: 21 residues. Germline-derived CDR1 and CDR2 are LNHDA and SQIVND (reference sequence). The CDR3 nucleotides read TGTGCCAGTAGTACCCCAAGTTGGAGACTAGCGGGGCCGAGCTCCTACAATGAGCAGTTCTTC. Amino acid sequence: CASSTPSWRLAGPSSYNEQFF. The whole variable domain, remainder taken from reference TRBV19 and TRBJ2-1, is DGGITQSPKYLFRKEGQNVTLSCEQNLNHDAMYWYRQDPGQGLRLIYYSQIVNDFQKGDIAEGYSVSREKKESFPLTVTSAQKNPTAFYLCASSTPSWRLAGPSSYNEQFFGPGTRLTVL.

The chain is built from TRBV7-2 and TRBJ2-7; D may be TRBD1 (5 bases). Deletions cut 1 base from V and 4 bases from J, with 14 bases between. The CDR3 covers 15 residues. CDR1 SGHTA and CDR2 FQGNSA come from the germline V gene. In nucleotides, the CDR3 is TGTGCCAGCAGCTTAGGGACCGGACAAGGGTACGAGCAGTACTTC. This encodes CASSLGTGQGYEQYF. Filled out from reference TRBV7-2 and TRBJ2-7, the complete variable domain reads GAGVSQSPSNKVTEKGKDVELRCDPISGHTALYWYRQSLGQGLEFLIYFQGNSAPDKSGLPSDRFSAERTGGSVSTLTIQRTQQEDSAVYLCASSLGTGQGYEQYFGPGTRLTVT.

The CDR3 DNA reads TGTGCCAGCAGGGCCGGGACTAGCGGGGGGAGGAATGAGCAGTTCTTC. Residues: CASRAGTSGGRNEQFF. The genes are TRBV2 and TRBJ2-1; 15 bases fit TRBD2. This CDR3 is 16 amino acids long. V was clipped by 6 bases and J by 7 bases; unmatched bases: 7. Germline-derived CDR1 and CDR2 are SNHLY and FYNNEI.

This clone was recorded once. The chain combines TRBV6-5 with TRBJ1-4, with 7 bases fitting TRBD1. Germline trimming cut 6 bases from V and 11 bases from J; bases unmatched to any gene: 3. The CDR3 spans 11 residues. Germline loops: CDR1 MNHEY, CDR2 SVGAGI. DNA of the CDR3: TGTGCCAGCAGGTCAGGGGGGAAACTGTTTTTT. Translated, it gives CASRSGGKLFF.

The chain joins TRBV15 to TRBJ1-5, with D unresolved. V was pared by 3 bases and J by 11 bases, with 20 bases between. The CDR3 runs 15 residues. Germline V gives CDR1 LNHNV, CDR2 YYDKDF (reference sequence). CDR3 protein: CATSRDRVRSAAQHF. CDR3 bases: TGTGCCACCAGCAGGGACCGCGTTCGGTCCGCGGCCCAGCATTTT.

This sequence joins TRBV5-1 and TRBJ1-1; TRBD1 agrees at 11 bases. Germline V gene lookup returns CDR1 SGHRS and CDR2 YFSETQ. Trimming took 0 bases from V and 3 from J; bases not matched to a gene: 4. This CDR3 comprises 16 residues. The CDR3 nucleotides are TGCGCCAGCAGCTTGGGGACAGGGGGCTCGTACACTGAAGCTTTCTTT. It yields the protein CASSLGTGGSYTEAFF.

The V and J genes are TRBV5-8 and TRBJ1-5, with D unclear. The CDR3 loop spans 14 amino acids. V was pared by 0 bases and J by 1 base, with 5 bases between. Germline CDR1 and CDR2: SGHTS and YDEGEE. The chain's CDR3 is CASSLDPSNQPQHF. The DNA of the CDR3 is TGTGCCAGCAGCTTGGATCCCAGCAATCAGCCCCAGCATTTT.

The chain is built from TRBV18 and TRBJ1-3, with D possibly TRBD1 on 6 matching bases. The germline gives CDR1 KGHSH, CDR2 LQKENI. The CDR3 consists of 17 residues. V lost 4 bases and J 0 bases, leaving 16 bases between the germline ends. CDR3 sequence (DNA): TGTGCCAGCTCACAAACCGCTACAGGGAGCTCTGGAAACACCATATATTTT. Translation: CASSQTATGSSGNTIYF.

This clone was detected only once. The genes are TRBV6-5 and TRBJ1-2; possible D gene TRBD1, 5 bases. Trimming took 2 bases from V and 4 from J, leaving 11 bases between them. This CDR3 has 14 amino acids. Germline V gene sequence: CDR1 MNHEY, CDR2 SVGAGI. The CDR3 nucleotides read TGTGCCAGCAGTTACATCGCAGGGACCTATGGCTACACCTTC. It specifies CASSYIAGTYGYTF.

The chain recombines TRBV7-8 with TRBJ1-6; D gene ambiguous. Germline lookup yields CDR1 SGHVS and CDR2 FQNEAQ. CDR3 length: 13 residues. Deletions cut 2 bases from V and 7 bases from J, with 6 bases between. The CDR3: CASSLMVNSPLHF. In nucleotides, the CDR3 is TGTGCCAGCAGCTTAATGGTCAATTCACCCCTCCACTTT.

The gene calls are TRBV7-2 and TRBJ2-5; D is tentatively TRBD1 or TRBD2 (5 bases each). Germline loops: CDR1 SGHTA, CDR2 FQGNSA. This CDR3 is built from 14 residues. V was clipped by 4 bases and J by 1 base, with 10 bases between them. The CDR3 here is CASSSPGPQETQYF. The CDR3 nucleotides are TGTGCCAGCAGCTCACCGGGACCCCAAGAGACCCAGTACTTC. Combining the CDR3 with reference TRBV7-2 and TRBJ2-5 gives the whole variable domain GAGVSQSPSNKVTEKGKDVELRCDPISGHTALYWYRQSLGQGLEFLIYFQGNSAPDKSGLPSDRFSAERTGGSVSTLTIQRTQQEDSAVYLCASSSPGPQETQYFGPGTRLLVL.

The rearrangement uses TRBV9 and TRBJ2-3; a weak D match, TRBD2 (5 bases). The CDR3 length is 15 residues. V was pared by 4 bases and J by 2 bases, with 14 bases between. CDR1 is SGDLS, CDR2 YYNGEE, per germline. In DNA form, the CDR3 reads TGTGCCAGCAGCATCACGGGGTCCAACACAGATACGCAGTATTTT. Amino acids: CASSITGSNTDTQYF.

The chain combines TRBV7-9 with TRBJ2-1; D may correspond to TRBD1 or TRBD2 (6 bases each). The V gene's germline CDR1 is SEHNR and CDR2 FQNEAQ (reference sequence). The CDR3 extends over 14 amino acids. V lost 8 bases and J lost 5, with 16 bases in between. The CDR3 DNA reads TGTGCCAGCGCCGAACGGGGGCCAGACAATGAGCAGTTCTTC. Its translation is CASAERGPDNEQFF.

The chain links TRBV4-3 to TRBJ2-7; D gene unclear. Germline CDR1 reads LGHNA; CDR2 reads YSLEER. The CDR3 runs to 15 residues. V was clipped by 0 bases and J by 0 bases, with 9 bases between them. The CDR3: CASSQDSVPSYEQYF. CDR3 nucleotides: TGCGCCAGCAGCCAAGATTCGGTCCCCTCCTACGAGCAGTACTTC.

CDR3 amino acids: CASSTNYGYTF. As DNA, the CDR3 is TGTGCCAGCTCCACTAACTATGGCTACACCTTC. The chain carries TRBV9 and TRBJ1-2, with unresolved D. Trimming pared 7 bases from V and 0 bases from J, leaving 4 bases between. The CDR3 totals 11 residues. The germline gives CDR1 SGDLS, CDR2 YYNGEE.

The chain employs TRBV9 and TRBJ1-6; no firm D call. V was shortened by 0 bases and J by 10 bases, with 14 bases between the two germline ends. Germline CDR1 and CDR2: SGDLS and YYNGEE. The CDR3 is made up of 15 amino acids. For the CDR3, the DNA is TGTGCCAGCAGCGTAGGTGGCCAGTCGGGATCACCCCTCCACTTT. Protein sequence: CASSVGGQSGSPLHF.

V and J are TRBV5-8 and TRBJ2-1; the D is unclear. Per the germline V gene, CDR1 is SGHTS and CDR2 is YDEGEE. The V and J ends lost 5 bases and 5 bases respectively, with 17 bases between them. The CDR3 runs to 15 residues. The CDR3 here is CASRPRERSHNEQFF. As DNA, the CDR3 is TGTGCCAGCAGACCCAGAGAGAGGAGCCACAATGAGCAGTTCTTC.

The CDR3 bases are TGCGCCAGCAGCCAAGTGTCTGCGGGGTGGTACACCTTC. Its translation is CASSQVSAGWYTF. The chain links TRBV4-1 to TRBJ1-2; D not certain. The V gene's germline CDR1 is MGHRA and CDR2 YSYEKL. Trimming stripped 1 base from V and 11 bases from J, with 14 bases between. CDR3 length: 13 amino acids.

This chain connects TRBV7-3 to TRBJ2-5, with a possible D match to TRBD2 (6 bases). From germline, CDR1 is SGHTA and CDR2 FQGTGA. Trimming stripped 3 bases from V and 5 bases from J, with 10 bases between. The CDR3 has 13 residues. This chain's CDR3 is CASSLGGWETQYF. CDR3 coding DNA: TGTGCCAGCAGCTTGGGGGGATGGGAGACCCAGTACTTC.

This sequence joins TRBV7-9 and TRBJ1-6; 7 nucleotides agree with TRBD1. The CDR3 contains 14 residues. Germline V lookup: CDR1 SEHNR, CDR2 FQNEAQ (reference sequence). Trimming removed 2 bases from V and 10 bases from J; junction bases left unmatched: 5. The CDR3 bases are TGTGCCAGCAGCTTAACACAGGGGATGTCACCCCTCCACTTT. Its translation: CASSLTQGMSPLHF.